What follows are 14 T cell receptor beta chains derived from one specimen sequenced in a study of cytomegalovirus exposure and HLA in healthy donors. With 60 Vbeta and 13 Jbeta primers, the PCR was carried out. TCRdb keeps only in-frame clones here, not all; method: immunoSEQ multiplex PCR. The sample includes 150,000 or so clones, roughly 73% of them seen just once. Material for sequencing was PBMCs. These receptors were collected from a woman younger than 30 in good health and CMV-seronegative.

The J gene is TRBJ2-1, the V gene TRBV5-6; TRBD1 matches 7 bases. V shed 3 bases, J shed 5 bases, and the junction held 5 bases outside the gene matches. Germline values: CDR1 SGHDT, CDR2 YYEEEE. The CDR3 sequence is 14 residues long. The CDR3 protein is CASSSTGQDNEQFF. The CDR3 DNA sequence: TGTGCCAGCAGCTCAACCGGACAGGACAATGAGCAGTTCTTC.

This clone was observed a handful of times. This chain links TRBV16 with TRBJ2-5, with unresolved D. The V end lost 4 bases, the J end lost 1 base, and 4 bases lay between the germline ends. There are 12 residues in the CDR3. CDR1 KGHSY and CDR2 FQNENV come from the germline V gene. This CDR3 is CASSPSQETQYF. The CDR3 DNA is TGTGCCAGCAGCCCGTCCCAAGAGACCCAGTACTTC. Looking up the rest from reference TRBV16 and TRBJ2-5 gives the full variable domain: GEEVAQTPKHLVRGEGQKAKLYCAPIKGHSYVFWYQQVLKNEFKFLISFQNENVFDETGMPKERFSAKCLPNSPCSLEIQATKLEDSAVYFCASSPSQETQYFGPGTRLLVL.

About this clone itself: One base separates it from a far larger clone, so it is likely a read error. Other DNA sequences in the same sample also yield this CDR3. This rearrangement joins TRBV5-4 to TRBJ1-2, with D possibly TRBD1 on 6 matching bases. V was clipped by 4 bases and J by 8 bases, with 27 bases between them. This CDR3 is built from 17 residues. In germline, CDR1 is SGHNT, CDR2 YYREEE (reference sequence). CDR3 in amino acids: CASSQGGQSNPRGGYTF. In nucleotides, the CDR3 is TGTGCCAGCAGCCAAGGCGGACAGTCGAACCCCCGGGGAGGCTACACCTTC.

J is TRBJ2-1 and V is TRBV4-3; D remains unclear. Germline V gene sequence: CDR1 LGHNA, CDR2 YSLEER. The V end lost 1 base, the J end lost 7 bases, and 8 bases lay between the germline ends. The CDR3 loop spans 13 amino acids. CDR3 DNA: TGCGCCAGCAGCCAAGGTCGTTCTAATGAGCAGTTCTTC. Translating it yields CASSQGRSNEQFF.

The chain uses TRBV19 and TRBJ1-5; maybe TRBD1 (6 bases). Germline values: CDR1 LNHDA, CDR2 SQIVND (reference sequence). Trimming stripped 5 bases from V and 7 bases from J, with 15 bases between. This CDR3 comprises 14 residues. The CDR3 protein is CASSVQGSGQPQHF. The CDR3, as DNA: TGTGCCAGTAGTGTACAGGGTTCGGGACAGCCCCAGCATTTT. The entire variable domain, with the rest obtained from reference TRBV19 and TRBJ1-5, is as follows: DGGITQSPKYLFRKEGQNVTLSCEQNLNHDAMYWYRQDPGQGLRLIYYSQIVNDFQKGDIAEGYSVSREKKESFPLTVTSAQKNPTAFYLCASSVQGSGQPQHFGDGTRLSIL.

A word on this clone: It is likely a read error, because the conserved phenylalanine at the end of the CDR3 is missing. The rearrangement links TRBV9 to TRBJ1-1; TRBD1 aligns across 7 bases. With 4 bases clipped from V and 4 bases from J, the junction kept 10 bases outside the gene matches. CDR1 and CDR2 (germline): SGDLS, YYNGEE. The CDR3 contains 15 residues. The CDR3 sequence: CASSSQGGWGTEAFS. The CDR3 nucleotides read TGTGCCAGCAGCTCCCAGGGGGGCTGGGGCACTGAAGCTTTCTCT.

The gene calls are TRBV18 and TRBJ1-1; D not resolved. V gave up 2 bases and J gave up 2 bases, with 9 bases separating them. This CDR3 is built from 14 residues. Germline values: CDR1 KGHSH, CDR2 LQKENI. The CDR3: CASSPGQENTEAFF. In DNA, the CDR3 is TGTGCCAGCTCACCAGGGCAGGAAAACACTGAAGCTTTCTTT.

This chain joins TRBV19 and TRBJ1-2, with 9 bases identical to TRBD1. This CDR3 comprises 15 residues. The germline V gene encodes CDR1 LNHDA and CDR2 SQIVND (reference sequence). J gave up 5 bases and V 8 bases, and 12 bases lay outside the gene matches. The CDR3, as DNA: TGTGCCAGTGCGGTCTCCGGGACAGGGCAATATGGCTACACCTTC. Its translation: CASAVSGTGQYGYTF.

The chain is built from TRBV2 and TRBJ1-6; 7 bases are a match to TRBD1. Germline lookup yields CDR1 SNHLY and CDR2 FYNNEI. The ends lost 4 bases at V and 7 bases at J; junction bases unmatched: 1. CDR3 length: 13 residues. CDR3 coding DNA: TGTGCCAGCAGTGGCAGGGGGAATTCACCCCTCCACTTT. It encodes CASSGRGNSPLHF.

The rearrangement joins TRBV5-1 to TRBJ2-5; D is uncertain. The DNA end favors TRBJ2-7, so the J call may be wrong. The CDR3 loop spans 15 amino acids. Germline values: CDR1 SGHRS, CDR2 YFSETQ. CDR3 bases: TGCGCCAGCAGCTTGGCCACCGACACGTTGTACGAGCAGTACTTC. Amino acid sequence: CASSLATDTLYEQYF.

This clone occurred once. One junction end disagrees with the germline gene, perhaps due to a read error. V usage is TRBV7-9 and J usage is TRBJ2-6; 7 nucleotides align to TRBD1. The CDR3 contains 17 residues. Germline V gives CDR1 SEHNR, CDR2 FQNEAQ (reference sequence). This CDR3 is CASSPRYRGAGANGLTF. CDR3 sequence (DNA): TGTGCCAGCAGCCCGCGATACAGGGGCGCTGGGGCCAACGGCCTGACTTTC.

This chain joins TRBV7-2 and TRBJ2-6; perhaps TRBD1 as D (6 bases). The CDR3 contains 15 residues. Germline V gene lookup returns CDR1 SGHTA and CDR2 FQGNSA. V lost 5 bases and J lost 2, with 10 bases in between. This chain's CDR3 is CASSRNRAGANVLTF. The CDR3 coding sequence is TGTGCCAGCAGCCGTAACAGGGCTGGGGCCAACGTCCTGACTTTC.

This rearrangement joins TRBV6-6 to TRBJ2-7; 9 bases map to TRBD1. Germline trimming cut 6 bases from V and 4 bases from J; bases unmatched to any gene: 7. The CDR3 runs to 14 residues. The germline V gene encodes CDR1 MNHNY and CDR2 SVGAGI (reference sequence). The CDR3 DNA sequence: TGTGCCAGCAGCCGGACAGGGGCCGGTTACGAGCAGTACTTC. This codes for CASSRTGAGYEQYF.

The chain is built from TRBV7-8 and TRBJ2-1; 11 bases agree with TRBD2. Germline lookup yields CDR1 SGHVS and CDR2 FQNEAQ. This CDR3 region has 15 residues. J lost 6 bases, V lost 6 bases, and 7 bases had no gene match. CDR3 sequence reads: CASRPPGTSGNEQFF. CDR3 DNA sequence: TGTGCCAGCAGGCCCCCCGGGACTAGCGGCAATGAGCAGTTCTTC.